Listed here are 16 T cell receptor beta chains from one sample, sequenced in a study of cytomegalovirus exposure and HLA in healthy donors. 60 Vbeta and 13 Jbeta primers were used in PCR. The protocol was immunoSEQ multiplex PCR, while the TCRdb copy is restricted to in-frame clones and leaves out a portion. The table for this sample gives tens of thousands of clones. Sequencing was done on a sample of PBMCs. Source of these receptors: a woman in her forties in good health and CMV-seropositive.

About this clone: One junction end disagrees with the germline gene, perhaps due to a read error. The V gene is TRBV10-1, the J gene TRBJ2-2, with a possible D match to TRBD2 (5 bases). The CDR3 length is 14 residues. The germline CDR1 and CDR2 sequences are WNHNN and SYGVQD (reference sequence). The CDR3 loop is CASSVGQRTGELFF. CDR3 nucleotides: TGCGCCAGCTCTGTAGGGCAGCGCACCGGGGAACTGTTTTTT.

The chain carries TRBV29-1 and TRBJ1-1; D not certain. CDR3 length: 13 residues. Germline CDR1 SQVTM, CDR2 ANQGSEA. V was shortened by 7 bases and J by 3 bases, with 15 bases between the two germline ends. In nucleotides, the CDR3 is TGCAGCGCCGGAATAGGAGGACACACTGAAGCTTTCTTT. As protein: CSAGIGGHTEAFF.

This chain joins TRBV7-8 and TRBJ2-7, with no clear D. Trimming took off 4 bases at V and 0 bases at J, with 4 bases between the two ends. CDR1 is SGHVS, CDR2 FQNEAQ, per germline. The CDR3 consists of 12 residues. The DNA of the CDR3 is TGTGCCAGCAGCTACTACTCCTACGAGCAGTACTTC. Its translation: CASSYYSYEQYF.

The chain recombines TRBV29-1 with TRBJ1-2, with 7 bases identical to TRBD1. The CDR3 length is 11 residues. Looked up from germline, CDR1 is SQVTM and CDR2 is ANQGSEA. J was trimmed by 5 bases and V by 7 bases; bases with no gene match: 4. The CDR3 sequence: CSAGTVYGYTF. The CDR3 region has the DNA TGCAGCGCCGGGACAGTTTATGGCTACACCTTC. Based on the CDR3 plus reference TRBV29-1 and TRBJ1-2, the full variable domain is SAVISQKPSRDICQRGTSLTIQCQVDSQVTMMFWYRQQPGQSLTLIATANQGSEATYESGFVIDKFPISRPNLTFSTLTVSNMSPEDSSIYLCSAGTVYGYTFGSGTRLTVV.

CDR3: CASSSQGGFYEQYF. The CDR3 bases are TGCGCCAGCAGCTCCCAGGGGGGTTTCTACGAGCAGTACTTC. The V and J genes are TRBV5-1 and TRBJ2-7; D may be TRBD1 (7 bases). The germline gives CDR1 SGHRS, CDR2 YFSETQ. The CDR3 consists of 14 residues. V gave up 3 bases and J gave up 3 bases, with 13 bases separating them.

This rearrangement joins TRBV4-2 to TRBJ1-3; 9 bases match TRBD1. J was trimmed by 12 bases and V by 2 bases; bases with no gene match: 8. CDR1 LGHNA and CDR2 YNFKEQ come from the germline V gene. This CDR3 spans 14 amino acids. CDR3 sequence reads: CASSQQVTGGLIYF. In DNA form, the CDR3 reads TGTGCCAGCAGCCAACAGGTGACAGGGGGTCTCATATATTTT.

The V call is TRBV28, the J call TRBJ2-5; 7 positions agree with TRBD1. Trimming removed 6 bases from V and 3 bases from J; junction bases left unmatched: 7. Looked up from germline, CDR1 is MDHEN and CDR2 is SYDVKM. The CDR3 covers 14 residues. The CDR3 loop reads CASSPSGTEETQYF. The CDR3 nucleotides read TGTGCCAGCAGCCCATCCGGGACAGAAGAGACCCAGTACTTC. The full variable domain, rest sourced from reference TRBV28 and TRBJ2-5, is DVKVTQSSRYLVKRTGEKVFLECVQDMDHENMFWYRQDPGLGLRLIYFSYDVKMKEKGDIPEGYSVSREKKERFSLILESASTNQTSMYLCASSPSGTEETQYFGPGTRLLVL.

The chain employs TRBV27 and TRBJ2-1; 9 bases match TRBD2. CDR3 length: 15 amino acids. J was trimmed by 1 base and V by 7 bases; bases with no gene match: 5. Germline V gene lookup returns CDR1 MNHEY and CDR2 SMNVEV (reference sequence). The CDR3 DNA reads TGTGCCAGCACCCTAGCGGGACGATCCTACAATGAGCAGTTCTTC. Translation gives CASTLAGRSYNEQFF.

This chain joins TRBV10-2 and TRBJ2-7; D might be TRBD1 (6 bases). Trimming took off 7 bases at V and 2 bases at J, with 12 bases between the two ends. The CDR3 totals 13 residues. In germline, CDR1 is WSHSY, CDR2 SAAADI. DNA of the CDR3: TGCGCCAGCAAGACAGGTAACCCCTACGAGCAGTACTTC. It encodes CASKTGNPYEQYF.

V and J are TRBV7-9 and TRBJ2-1; 7 bases map to TRBD1. Trimming took 5 bases from V and 7 from J; bases not matched to a gene: 2. The CDR3 runs to 12 residues. Germline V gene data show CDR1 as SEHNR and CDR2 as FQNEAQ (reference sequence). The CDR3 loop reads CASSQTGNEQFF. CDR3 bases: TGTGCCAGCAGCCAGACAGGGAATGAGCAGTTCTTC.

The J gene is TRBJ1-4, the V gene TRBV6-6, with D hard to call. The germline V and J ends were trimmed by 2 bases and 3 bases, with 7 bases remaining between them. CDR3 size: 14 residues. CDR1 is MNHNY, CDR2 SVGAGI, per germline (reference sequence). CDR3 region: CASSYVQPNEKLFF. For the CDR3, the DNA is TGTGCCAGCAGTTACGTACAGCCTAATGAAAAACTGTTTTTT.

The chain employs TRBV19 and TRBJ1-1, with D possibly being TRBD1 (5 bases). V was pared by 4 bases and J by 1 base, with 7 bases between. The germline gives CDR1 LNHDA, CDR2 SQIVND (reference sequence). The CDR3 contains 13 residues. The CDR3 bases are TGTGCCAGTAGTAAAGGACAGAACACTGAAGCTTTCTTT. Its protein product is CASSKGQNTEAFF. The variable domain in full, completed from reference TRBV19 and TRBJ1-1, reads DGGITQSPKYLFRKEGQNVTLSCEQNLNHDAMYWYRQDPGQGLRLIYYSQIVNDFQKGDIAEGYSVSREKKESFPLTVTSAQKNPTAFYLCASSKGQNTEAFFGQGTRLTVV.

The chain uses TRBV4-3 and TRBJ2-1; 9 bases agree with TRBD2. V shed 5 bases, J shed 4 bases, and the junction held 6 bases outside the gene matches. This CDR3 is built from 15 residues. The germline CDR1 and CDR2 sequences are LGHNA and YSLEER. CDR3 residues: CASSTGLANYNEQFF. CDR3 DNA: TGCGCCAGCAGCACCGGACTAGCGAATTACAATGAGCAGTTCTTC.

The V and J genes are TRBV13 and TRBJ2-1, with TRBD2 identical over 11 bases. The CDR3 contains 16 residues. V shed 0 bases, J shed 5 bases, and the junction held 3 bases outside the gene matches. The V gene's germline CDR1 is PRHDT and CDR2 FYEKMQ (reference sequence). The CDR3 loop is CASSLGGLAGDNEQFF. The CDR3, as DNA: TGTGCCAGCAGCTTAGGAGGACTAGCGGGTGACAATGAGCAGTTCTTC.

The chain is built from TRBV19 and TRBJ1-2; 12 bases agree with TRBD1. J gave up 5 bases and V 7 bases, and 8 bases lay outside the gene matches. Per germline, CDR1 LNHDA and CDR2 SQIVND (reference sequence). The CDR3 length is 15 residues. CDR3 sequence: CASISSGQGAYGYTF. Written as DNA, the CDR3 is TGTGCCAGTATTTCCTCGGGACAGGGGGCTTATGGCTACACCTTC.

The chain is built from TRBV6-6 and TRBJ2-3, with 11 bases fitting TRBD1. From germline, CDR1 is MNHNY and CDR2 SVGAGI (reference sequence). The CDR3 has 15 amino acids. With 4 bases clipped from V and 5 bases from J, the junction kept 5 bases outside the gene matches. The DNA for the CDR3 is TGTGCCAGCAGTTCGGACAGGGGGCAGGTAGATACGCAGTATTTT. Translating gives CASSSDRGQVDTQYF.